This T cell receptor beta chain was sequenced for a study of T cells in Graves' hyperthyroidism and ophthalmopathy. The wider study: Blood from the periphery was taken at initial diagnosis, before any treatment. Overall study findings and caveats: Among clonotypes expanded in thyroid above 0.001, most were also found in blood. Ophthalmopathy prediction by the model preceded onset by a median about 6.8 months.

Thyroid ultrasound, orbital computed tomography, clinical symptoms, and serum thyroxine and TRAb underpinned diagnoses. Worth noting for this clonotype: Its antigen is undetermined.

Template material for amplifying TCR beta CDR3 regions consisted of RNA transcripts. First-round RT-PCR of the TCR CDR3 relied on the HTBI primer set. Each CDR3 protein gets one entry after TCRdb re-called the multiplex PCR reads with MiXCR. Found here are some 570,000 distinct CDR3 sequences, more than 13% of them singletons; the top ten hold more than 6%. The CDR3 has 16 amino acids. Germline trimming cut 2 bases from V and 0 bases from J; bases unmatched to any gene: 4. From germline, CDR1 is MNHEY and CDR2 SVGEGT. The chain links TRBV6-2 or TRBV6-3 to TRBJ1-3, with TRBD1 matching 7 bases. This receptor was identified in a woman younger than 30 with Graves' ophthalmopathy. The sequencing sample was made of blood. CDR3 loop: CASSYRGRFSGNTIYF. CDR3 DNA: TGTGCCAGCAGTTACAGGGGGCGATTCTCTGGAAACACCATATATTTT.